Following are 20 T cell receptor beta chains from one sample sequenced in a study of CD8 T cells in ankylosing spondylitis (dated by TCRdb to 2017 to 2019). The method behind the library was 5' RACE. The data were produced on an Illumina HiSeq 2500. TCRdb ran its own pipeline on the public reads, namely fastp trimming at Q25 and MiXCR clone calling, and kept in-frame beta chains. Every distinct CDR3 protein forms one entry, paired with its most common genes and DNA. The sample data list hundreds of thousands of distinct CDR3 sequences, and around 9.1% of these were observed just once. The ten largest make up over 6.5% of the sample. Material: blood, either unsorted or a sorted T cell fraction (not recorded which). Every receptor here comes from a male donor with ankylosing spondylitis or in good health (not recorded which).

In this sample, this clonotype turned up many times. The genes are TRBV6-6 and TRBJ2-5; the D is unclear. The CDR3 sequence is 12 residues long. Trimming took 5 bases from V and 3 from J, leaving 7 bases between them. Germline CDR1 and CDR2: MNHNY and SVGAGI (reference sequence). The CDR3, as DNA: TGTGCCAGCAGTCCAATAGAAGAGACCCAGTACTTC. It encodes CASSPIEETQYF.

This clonotype appeared many times. This chain connects TRBV29-1 to TRBJ1-1; D might be TRBD1 (5 bases). The V gene lost 6 bases and the J gene lost 7 bases, with 9 bases spanning the gap. CDR1 and CDR2 (germline): SQVTM, ANQGSEA. The CDR3 runs to 10 residues. The CDR3 loop is CSVMTVEAFF. The CDR3 bases are TGCAGCGTAATGACAGTTGAAGCTTTCTTT.

This clonotype was recorded many times. The chain uses TRBV9 and TRBJ2-5; maybe TRBD1 (5 bases). Per the germline V gene, CDR1 is SGDLS and CDR2 is YYNGEE. Deletions cut 5 bases from V and 5 bases from J, with 16 bases between. The CDR3 has 14 amino acids. CDR3 residues: CASSPTGFRETQYF. For the CDR3, the DNA is TGTGCCAGCAGTCCTACAGGCTTCAGGGAGACCCAGTACTTC.

This clonotype was counted ten times or more. The chain carries TRBV4-3 and TRBJ2-1, with 8 bases fitting TRBD2. The CDR3 is 16 residues long. Germline CDR1 is LGHNA and CDR2 is YSLEER. The V gene end was trimmed by 0 bases and the J gene end by 2 bases; junction bases not matched to a gene: 3. The CDR3 loop is CASSQERGRPYNEQFF. In nucleotides, the CDR3 is TGCGCCAGCAGCCAAGAACGCGGGAGGCCCTACAATGAGCAGTTCTTC.

A word on this clonotype: A single base separates this from a much larger clone, so it may be a read error. The V gene is TRBV3-1, the J gene TRBJ2-1; 9 bases are shared with TRBD2. Germline CDR1 reads LGHDT; CDR2 reads YNNKEL (reference sequence). The CDR3 contains 18 residues. The CDR3 loop is CACSQDPASGENYNEQFF. The CDR3 nucleotides read TGTGCCTGCAGCCAAGATCCAGCTAGCGGGGAAAATTACAATGAGCAGTTCTTC.

There are many counts of this clonotype. The V gene is TRBV27, the J gene TRBJ2-1; 10 nucleotides match TRBD2. Germline V CDR1 and CDR2: MNHEY, SMNVEV (reference sequence). The ends lost 5 bases at V and 3 bases at J; junction bases unmatched: 4. The length of the CDR3 is 15 residues. As DNA, the CDR3 is TGTGCCAGCAGTATCACTAGCGGGGTCTACAATGAGCAGTTCTTC. Translation gives CASSITSGVYNEQFF.

This chain connects TRBV4-2 to TRBJ2-3; D unresolved. CDR1 and CDR2 from the germline V gene are LGHNA and YNFKEQ. The CDR3 sequence is 16 residues long. V dropped 2 bases and J dropped 1 base, with 13 bases sitting between them. CDR3: CASSQMDSRGTDTQYF. The CDR3 DNA reads TGTGCCAGCAGCCAAATGGATAGTAGGGGCACAGATACGCAGTATTTT.

Worth noting for this clonotype: One base away lies a much larger clone, so this may be a sequencing read error. J is TRBJ1-5 and V is TRBV20-1; 12 bases are a match to TRBD1. Germline V gives CDR1 DFQATT, CDR2 SNEGSKA (reference sequence). With 7 bases clipped from V and 3 bases from J, the junction kept 7 bases outside the gene matches. The CDR3 loop spans 15 amino acids. CDR3 coding DNA: TGCAGTGTTAGGGACAGGGGGCTAGACAATCAGCCCCAGCATTTT. Translated, it gives CSVRDRGLDNQPQHF.

CDR3 in DNA: TGTGCCAGCAGCTTTCGGAGAAACGGTTCACCCCTCCACTTT. This translates into CASSFRRNGSPLHF. This rearrangement joins TRBV7-9 to TRBJ1-6, with D unresolved. CDR1 is SEHNR, CDR2 FQNEAQ, per germline (reference sequence). Trimming stripped 3 bases from V and 9 bases from J, with 12 bases between. The CDR3 contains 14 residues.

This clonotype was recorded at least ten times. The J gene is TRBJ2-3, the V gene TRBV7-2; D uncertain. The germline V and J ends were trimmed by 5 bases and 2 bases, with 17 bases remaining between them. The CDR3 extends over 16 amino acids. The germline CDR1 and CDR2 sequences are SGHTA and FQGNSA. CDR3: CASSARGGPDTDTQYF. CDR3 nucleotides: TGTGCCAGCAGCGCCCGAGGTGGGCCGGACACAGATACGCAGTATTTT.

This clonotype turned up a few times. Here the CDR3 DNA reads TGTGCCAGCAGCTTAGTAGGCGTGGGACTTATGTCCAACGAGCAGTACTTC. This translates into CASSLVGVGLMSNEQYF. The chain links TRBV7-2 to TRBJ2-7; weak D call: TRBD2 (6 bases). This CDR3 region has 17 residues. The germline gives CDR1 SGHTA, CDR2 FQGNSA. V shed 1 base and J shed 5 bases, with 21 bases lying between them.

In this sample, this clonotype turned up a few times. The rearrangement joins TRBV20-1 to TRBJ1-1; D is uncertain. CDR1 and CDR2 (germline): DFQATT, SNEGSKA (reference sequence). Deletions cut 5 bases from V and 8 bases from J, with 12 bases between. This CDR3 contains 11 residues. The CDR3 here is CSASRGEEAFF. The CDR3 DNA reads TGCAGTGCTTCTCGCGGGGAAGAAGCTTTCTTT.

This clonotype occurred a few times. The chain carries TRBV20-1 and TRBJ2-5, with 8 positions matching TRBD1. The CDR3 covers 12 residues. Losses at the gene ends were 6 bases for V and 5 bases for J; bases not matched to a gene: 5. Germline V gives CDR1 DFQATT, CDR2 SNEGSKA (reference sequence). CDR3 nucleotide sequence: TGCAGTGCCCAGACAGGGGTGGAGACCCAGTACTTC. Protein sequence: CSAQTGVETQYF.

This clonotype showed up many times. The V gene is TRBV12-3 or TRBV12-4, the J gene TRBJ1-1; 10 positions agree with TRBD1. V gave up 5 bases and J gave up 4 bases; unmatched junction bases: 13. The CDR3 loop spans 17 amino acids. CDR3 coding DNA: TGTGCCAGCAGTCCCGGGACAGGGGCCAATCCCCCCACTGAAGCTTTCTTT. It yields the protein CASSPGTGANPPTEAFF.

This clonotype came up many times. The CDR3 is CSVGDRGLMAALQETQYF. DNA for the CDR3: TGCAGCGTTGGGGACAGGGGGCTTATGGCGGCACTTCAAGAGACCCAGTACTTC. The J gene is TRBJ2-5, the V gene TRBV29-1, with 12 positions matching TRBD1. J was trimmed by 2 bases and V by 4 bases; bases with no gene match: 14. The CDR3 consists of 18 residues. Germline V gene lookup returns CDR1 SQVTM and CDR2 ANQGSEA.

This clonotype was counted ten times or more. The V gene is TRBV27, the J gene TRBJ1-1; unclear D gene. Germline CDR1 reads MNHEY; CDR2 reads SMNVEV (reference sequence). With 5 bases removed from V and 5 bases from J, the gap between germline ends came to 15 bases. This CDR3 contains 14 residues. CDR3 in amino acids: CASSPRSGWTEAFF. CDR3 sequence (DNA): TGTGCCAGCAGTCCCCGGTCGGGGTGGACTGAAGCTTTCTTT.

This clonotype came up many times. This rearrangement joins TRBV5-1 to TRBJ1-6, with TRBD1 matching 7 bases. The germline V gene encodes CDR1 SGHRS and CDR2 YFSETQ. Germline trimming cut 4 bases from V and 7 bases from J; bases unmatched to any gene: 11. The CDR3 has 16 residues. The CDR3 region is CASSLRTGQMNSPLHF. DNA for the CDR3: TGCGCCAGCAGCCTAAGAACGGGACAGATGAATTCACCCCTCCACTTT.

This sequence joins TRBV4-1 and TRBJ2-3; the D is unclear. The germline V gene has CDR1 MGHRA and CDR2 YSYEKL. V lost 0 bases and J 0 bases, leaving 7 bases between the germline ends. The CDR3 totals 15 residues. The chain's CDR3 is CASSQDPASTDTQYF. DNA of the CDR3: TGCGCCAGCAGCCAAGATCCCGCGAGCACAGATACGCAGTATTTT.

This clonotype was seen at least ten times. This sequence joins TRBV7-8 and TRBJ2-1, with D possibly being TRBD2 (6 bases). The germline CDR1 and CDR2 sequences are SGHVS and FQNEAQ. The CDR3 covers 15 residues. Trimming left V 5 bases short and J 5 bases short, with 16 bases between. This chain's CDR3 is CASSPPAGKNNEQFF. CDR3 bases: TGTGCCAGCAGCCCCCCGGCGGGGAAAAACAATGAGCAGTTCTTC.

This clonotype has ten or more counts. The rearrangement joins TRBV9 to TRBJ1-6; the match to TRBD1 covers 8 bases. The CDR3 length is 19 residues. Germline loops: CDR1 SGDLS, CDR2 YYNGEE. V shed 3 bases and J 10 bases; nucleotides not matched to a gene: 21. The CDR3: CASSDRPLTGEPFQSPLHF. The CDR3 DNA is TGTGCCAGCAGCGATCGACCTTTGACAGGGGAGCCCTTTCAATCACCCCTCCACTTT.